This paragraph reports one T cell receptor (beta chain). The sample is drawn from a study of human T cells and chemical hapten exposure. The V end lost 5 bases, the J end lost 6 bases, and 11 bases lay between the germline ends. The CDR3 has 12 amino acids. Germline loops: CDR1 KGHSH, CDR2 LQKENI. This sample's time point: pre-sensitization, week 0. Treatment indicated: therapeutic diphenylcyclopropenone sensitization with weekly scalp DPC. Individual cDNA molecules received unique molecular identifiers in the library. TCRdb fed the RACE reads into MiXCR, producing one record per CDR3 protein. The data hold around 260,000 distinct CDR3 sequences, with over 8% observed a single time.

This sample comprised whole blood, obtained in connection with sensitization to the hapten diphenylcyclopropenone (DPC). This clonotype was sampled from a woman in her thirties or forties with alopecia areata. Some clones in this sample may be carry-over from other donors' samples. V usage is TRBV18 and J usage is TRBJ2-7; D may be TRBD1 or TRBD2 (5 bases each). CDR3 residues: CASSSGPFEQYF. Here the CDR3 DNA reads TGTGCCAGCTCATCGGGGCCCTTCGAGCAGTACTTC.